Many counts were recorded for the clone carrying this TCR beta chain. Its matching antigen is unknown. One entry per CDR3 protein results from TCRdb running MiXCR on the reads. The data hold some 230,000 distinct CDR3 sequences, with roughly 23% observed a single time. This entry comes from a study of T cell repertoires in cytomegalovirus infection. The overall study: Public TCR beta signatures provided an indication of both CMV infection and a matching HLA type.

General observations from the study: Pooled public TCR beta family frequency picked out CMV carriers with the relevant HLA. Ex vivo responses were dominated by HLA-C-restricted CMV-specific TCR beta clonotypes.

The sample taken for sequencing was CD8+ T cells from PBMCs. This TCR was recovered from a human donor in good health (CMV status not recorded). Some clones in this sample may be carry-over from other donors' samples.

The CDR3 region has the DNA TGTGCCAGCAGCTTAGTTTTGCGTGAGACCCAGTACTTC. Translating it yields CASSLVLRETQYF. The chain carries TRBV7-6 and TRBJ2-5, with no clear D. Germline V gene sequence: CDR1 SGHVS, CDR2 FNYEAQ. The CDR3 has 13 residues. V lost 1 base and J lost 5, with 8 bases in between.